A single sample gave rise to the 12 T cell receptor beta chains below, sequenced in a study of T cell repertoires in cytomegalovirus infection. Each CDR3 protein gets one entry after TCRdb re-called the reads with MiXCR. The sample gives some 43,000 distinct CDR3 sequences, about a fifth of which show up once; approximately 90% is in the top ten. Antigens for these TCRs are unknown. Specimen: CD8+ T cells from cultured PBMCs, collected from culture after CMV antigen stimulation. All receptors come from a human donor in good health (CMV status not recorded). Some clones in this sample may be carry-over from other donors' samples.

V and J are TRBV7-9 and TRBJ1-2; 8 nucleotides agree with TRBD1. Trimming removed 4 bases from V and 4 bases from J; junction bases left unmatched: 11. The CDR3 totals 16 residues. Germline CDR1 SEHNR, CDR2 FQNEAQ (reference sequence). CDR3: CASSYGVSGTGYGYTF. The CDR3 DNA is TGTGCCAGCAGCTATGGGGTCTCCGGGACAGGCTATGGCTACACCTTC.

The chain links TRBV15 to TRBJ2-3, with D perhaps TRBD2 (6 bases). This CDR3 is 14 amino acids long. Trimming pared 3 bases from V and 0 bases from J, leaving 7 bases between. Germline V gene lookup returns CDR1 LNHNV and CDR2 YYDKDF (reference sequence). The CDR3 sequence: CATSREGSTDTQYF. DNA of the CDR3: TGTGCCACCAGCAGGGAGGGGAGCACAGATACGCAGTATTTT.

The chain uses TRBV7-9 and TRBJ2-3, with a weak D call TRBD2 (5 bases). Trimming removed 10 bases from V and 4 bases from J, with 18 bases in between. Germline V gene data show CDR1 as SEHNR and CDR2 as FQNEAQ (reference sequence). The CDR3 sequence is 14 residues long. The CDR3 sequence is CATIAPSSPDTQYF. The DNA for the CDR3 is TGTGCCACAATTGCCCCTAGCTCCCCAGATACGCAGTATTTT.

CDR3: CASISSERGEQFF. The DNA for the CDR3 is TGTGCCAGCATCTCCAGCGAGCGGGGTGAGCAGTTCTTC. This rearrangement joins TRBV27 to TRBJ2-1; 7 nucleotides line up with TRBD2. V lost 7 bases and J lost 9; bases outside the gene matches: 9. The CDR3 is 13 residues long. Germline V gene lookup returns CDR1 MNHEY and CDR2 SMNVEV (reference sequence).

This clonotype was seen more than once but under ten times. The chain links TRBV7-9 to TRBJ2-1; 12 bases are shared with TRBD2. The CDR3 spans 17 residues. Trimming removed 5 bases from V and 0 bases from J; junction bases left unmatched: 5. CDR1 and CDR2 (germline): SEHNR, FQNEAQ (reference sequence). CDR3 DNA: TGTGCCAGCAGCCCCGGACTAGCGGGGAGCTCCTACAATGAGCAGTTCTTC. It yields the protein CASSPGLAGSSYNEQFF.

This clonotype was recorded a few times. V usage is TRBV7-8 and J usage is TRBJ1-5; possible D gene TRBD1, 5 bases. V lost 0 bases and J 6 bases, leaving 12 bases between the germline ends. Germline lookup yields CDR1 SGHVS and CDR2 FQNEAQ. The CDR3 length is 15 residues. The CDR3 here is CASSLARGSGQPQHF. The DNA of the CDR3 is TGTGCCAGCAGCTTAGCGCGGGGGAGCGGTCAGCCCCAGCATTTT.

This clonotype was found many times. V usage is TRBV27 and J usage is TRBJ2-1, with 14 positions matching TRBD2. The CDR3 contains 15 residues. The germline gives CDR1 MNHEY, CDR2 SMNVEV (reference sequence). The trim removed 3 bases at V and 6 bases at J, leaving 1 base unmatched. The DNA for the CDR3 is TGTGCCAGCAGTTTGGGGACTAGCGGGAGCAATGAGCAGTTCTTC. As protein: CASSLGTSGSNEQFF.

This chain connects TRBV7-6 to TRBJ2-1; 8 nucleotides agree with TRBD2. Germline V gene data show CDR1 as SGHVS and CDR2 as FNYEAQ. The V and J ends lost 2 bases and 3 bases, in that order; junction bases with no gene match: 6. This CDR3 is 16 amino acids long. The CDR3 coding sequence is TGTGCCAGCAGCTTATTCTCCAGCGGGAGCTACAATGAGCAGTTCTTC. Protein: CASSLFSSGSYNEQFF.

This clonotype was recorded once. The chain is built from TRBV27 and TRBJ2-3; maybe TRBD2 (6 bases). Germline V CDR1 and CDR2: MNHEY, SMNVEV (reference sequence). The ends were cut back, 7 bases at V and 2 bases at J, with 10 bases in the middle. The length of the CDR3 is 13 residues. In nucleotides, the CDR3 is TGTGCCAGCACGGGACTTTACACAGATACGCAGTATTTT. As protein: CASTGLYTDTQYF.

This clonotype came up a few times. This sequence joins TRBV7-9 and TRBJ2-1; D is uncertain. The CDR3 extends over 16 amino acids. V dropped 5 bases and J dropped 7 bases, with 21 bases sitting between them. Germline CDR1 reads SEHNR; CDR2 reads FQNEAQ (reference sequence). The CDR3 nucleotides read TGTGCCAGCAGCCTTGGGCACACCGGGTCTATGAATGAGCAGTTCTTC. This encodes CASSLGHTGSMNEQFF.

This clonotype was seen a few times. The chain recombines TRBV15 with TRBJ2-1; 7 bases fit TRBD2. Germline CDR1 LNHNV, CDR2 YYDKDF (reference sequence). V was clipped by 1 base and J by 7 bases; unmatched bases: 7. The CDR3 is made up of 15 amino acids. CDR3 DNA sequence: TGTGCCACCAGCAGAGGTACCGGGACTATAAATGAGCAGTTCTTC. This sequence encodes CATSRGTGTINEQFF.

Here the CDR3 reads CASSGTSGTDEQFF. As DNA, the CDR3 is TGTGCCAGCTCAGGGACTAGCGGGACGGATGAGCAGTTCTTC. This chain uses TRBV18 with TRBJ2-1; TRBD2 matches 13 bases. CDR1 KGHSH and CDR2 LQKENI come from the germline V gene. This CDR3 spans 14 amino acids. The J segment lost 8 bases and the V segment lost 5 bases, leaving 3 bases of the junction unmatched.